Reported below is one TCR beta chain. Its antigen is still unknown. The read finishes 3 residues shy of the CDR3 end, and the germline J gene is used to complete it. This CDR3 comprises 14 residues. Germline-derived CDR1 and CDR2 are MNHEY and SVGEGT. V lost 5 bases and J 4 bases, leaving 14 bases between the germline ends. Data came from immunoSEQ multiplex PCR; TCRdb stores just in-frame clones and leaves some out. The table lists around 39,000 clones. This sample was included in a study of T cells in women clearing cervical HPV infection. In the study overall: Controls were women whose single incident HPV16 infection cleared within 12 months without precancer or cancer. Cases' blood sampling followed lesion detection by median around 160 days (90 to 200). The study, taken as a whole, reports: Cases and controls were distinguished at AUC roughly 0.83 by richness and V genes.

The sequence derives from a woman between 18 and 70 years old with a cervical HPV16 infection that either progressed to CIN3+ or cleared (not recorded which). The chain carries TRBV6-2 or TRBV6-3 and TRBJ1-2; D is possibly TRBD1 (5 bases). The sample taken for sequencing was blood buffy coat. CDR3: CASSLSGTAYGYTF. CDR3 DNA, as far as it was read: TGTGCCAGCAGTCTTTCCGGGACTGCCTATGGC.